What follows describes a single TCR beta chain. This specimen belongs to a study of control samples from healthy donors and cancer patients. Sequencing used immunoSEQ multiplex PCR; TCRdb keeps in-frame clones, though not all of them. In the table there are approximately 170,000 clones, more than 80% of which are singletons. Sample: blood. The sequence was obtained from a man in his thirties or forties in good health.

Here the CDR3 reads CASPRQGLTDTQYF. In DNA, the CDR3 is TGTGCCAGCCCGAGACAGGGGTTAACAGATACGCAGTATTTT. The chain recombines TRBV28 with TRBJ2-3; 8 bases map to TRBD1. Germline CDR1 is MDHEN and CDR2 is SYDVKM. V lost 8 bases and J lost 3; bases outside the gene matches: 7. This CDR3 region has 14 residues.